These 9 T cell receptor beta chains were sequenced from one sample in a study of cytomegalovirus exposure and HLA in healthy donors. Primers for the PCR totalled 60 Vbeta and 13 Jbeta. Libraries were prepared by immunoSEQ multiplex PCR; TCRdb keeps only in-frame clonotypes and omits some of them. The sample records approximately 110,000 clones, less than 75% being singletons. Sequenced sample: PBMCs. The receptors stem from a middle-aged woman in good health and CMV-seronegative.

This clone occurred a few times. The chain is built from TRBV9 and TRBJ2-2, with a weak D call TRBD2 (5 bases). Germline values: CDR1 SGDLS, CDR2 YYNGEE. The CDR3 consists of 14 residues. Trimming removed 4 bases at V and 1 base at J, with 8 bases between. The CDR3, as DNA: TGTGCCAGCAGCCCAGCGGTGAACACCGGGGAGCTGTTTTTT. Its protein is CASSPAVNTGELFF.

CDR3 sequence: CASSQVAGGFYNEQFF. CDR3 nucleotides: TGCGCCAGCAGCCAAGTGGCGGGAGGCTTTTACAATGAGCAGTTCTTC. The chain employs TRBV4-1 and TRBJ2-1; 8 bases fit TRBD2. Trimming at V came to 1 base and at J to 4 bases, leaving 6 bases not matched to a gene. The CDR3 length is 16 residues. Germline CDR1 and CDR2: MGHRA and YSYEKL.

The chain combines TRBV19 with TRBJ1-6; D may be TRBD1 (6 bases). Germline V gene lookup returns CDR1 LNHDA and CDR2 SQIVND (reference sequence). The CDR3 sequence is 14 residues long. Trimming stripped 5 bases from V and 6 bases from J, with 11 bases between. The chain's CDR3 is CASSGRTVNSPLHF. CDR3 DNA sequence: TGTGCCAGTAGTGGCAGGACAGTTAATTCACCCCTCCACTTT.

Only one count was recorded for this clone. The genes are TRBV14 and TRBJ2-5; TRBD2 aligns across 10 bases. The CDR3 consists of 16 residues. Germline values: CDR1 SGHDN, CDR2 FVKESK. J gave up 1 base and V 4 bases, and 6 bases lay outside the gene matches. The CDR3 region is CASSLLASGGQETQYF. CDR3 sequence (DNA): TGTGCCAGCAGCCTCCTGGCTAGCGGGGGCCAAGAGACCCAGTACTTC.

The chain combines TRBV7-2 with TRBJ2-1, with D perhaps matching TRBD2 (6 bases). The CDR3 has 12 amino acids. Trimming left V 5 bases short and J 6 bases short, with 8 bases between. CDR1 is SGHTA, CDR2 FQGNSA, per germline. CDR3 loop: CASSRSGNEQFF. CDR3 bases: TGTGCCAGCAGCCGTAGCGGCAATGAGCAGTTCTTC.

This clone was observed a handful of times. The J gene is TRBJ2-5, the V gene TRBV4-2; 10 positions agree with TRBD2. This CDR3 region has 19 residues. The germline gives CDR1 LGHNA, CDR2 YNFKEQ. J lost 9 bases, V lost 1 base, and 20 bases had no gene match. CDR3 coding DNA: TGTGCCAGCAGCCAAGTTGAGGCCCTCTTAGCGGGGGGAAGCCCACCCCAGTACTTC. Amino acids: CASSQVEALLAGGSPPQYF.

V and J are TRBV11-3 and TRBJ2-7; D gene unclear. The CDR3 runs 13 residues. V was clipped by 0 bases and J by 2 bases, with 5 bases between them. Per the germline V gene, CDR1 is SGHNT and CDR2 is YENEEA. The CDR3 bases are TGTGCCAGCAGCTTAGACCCCACCTACGAGCAGTACTTC. Translating gives CASSLDPTYEQYF.

This chain joins TRBV30 and TRBJ2-5; 8 nucleotides align to TRBD1. The CDR3 is made up of 13 amino acids. Germline CDR1 and CDR2: GTSNPN and SVGIG (reference sequence). The V segment lost 5 bases and the J segment 5 bases; nucleotides outside the gene matches: 7. Written as DNA, the CDR3 is TGTGCCTGGGGAACAGGGGGAGTGGAGACCCAGTACTTC. As protein: CAWGTGGVETQYF.

This clone was recorded a few times. V usage is TRBV5-4 and J usage is TRBJ2-1; D might be TRBD1 (5 bases). The germline V gene encodes CDR1 SGHNT and CDR2 YYREEE (reference sequence). Between the trimmed V and J ends, which lost 6 bases and 3 bases, there was a span of 10 bases. CDR3 length equals 13 residues. As DNA, the CDR3 is TGTGCCAGCAAAAGCAGGGACTACAATGAGCAGTTCTTC. As protein: CASKSRDYNEQFF.